The 27 T cell receptor beta chains given below trace back to one sample, sequenced in a study of shared clonotypes between healthy human individuals (dated by TCRdb to about 2020). Libraries were built with the immunoSEQ multiplex PCR assay. In TCRdb, the immuneACCESS table is reduced to in-frame sequences with V and J assigned. These tables do not hold every clone; where another copy was compared, an unresolved V gene accounts for under half, and the others remain unexplained. The sample table records some 2,100,000 clones; about 93% of these occur just once. The top ten hold roughly 1.7% of the sample. CD8 naive samples consisted of CD45RO-negative cells that were positively selected for CCR7, yielding a CD45RA+CCR7+ population without TemRA cells. Material for sequencing was naive CD8+ T cells from PBMCs. Interpreted using the paper, the cell subset or site label stands for: CD45RA+CCR7+. These receptors were obtained from a man aged 18-30 years in good health. Some clones in this sample may be carry-over from other donors' samples.

The chain recombines TRBV6-1 with TRBJ2-3; perhaps TRBD1 as D (6 bases). V lost 1 base, J lost 6 bases, and 14 bases lay in between. This CDR3 region has 15 residues. From germline, CDR1 is MNHNS and CDR2 SASEGT. The CDR3: CASSEGFGQGDTQYF. CDR3 DNA: TGTGCCAGCAGTGAAGGGTTCGGTCAGGGGGATACGCAGTATTTT.

The chain combines TRBV28 with TRBJ1-2; D is unresolved. Per germline, CDR1 MDHEN and CDR2 SYDVKM. V lost 3 bases and J lost 2, with 7 bases in between. The CDR3 contains 13 residues. The CDR3 DNA follows: TGTGCCAGCAGTTTTTCCCGCAACTATGGCTACACCTTC. Its translation: CASSFSRNYGYTF.

The chain carries TRBV30 and TRBJ1-5; no firm D call. This CDR3 spans 15 amino acids. Trimming removed 2 bases at V and 2 bases at J, with 13 bases between. Germline V gene lookup returns CDR1 GTSNPN and CDR2 SVGIG (reference sequence). The CDR3 protein is CAWSNPGWGNQPQHF. Here the CDR3 DNA reads TGTGCCTGGAGTAACCCCGGATGGGGCAATCAGCCCCAGCATTTT.

The V gene is TRBV18, the J gene TRBJ2-1, with TRBD1 as a possible D gene (5 bases). CDR1 KGHSH and CDR2 LQKENI come from the germline V gene. The CDR3 consists of 14 residues. Deletions cut 3 bases from V and 3 bases from J, with 9 bases between. The CDR3 DNA reads TGTGCCAGCTCACCTGGACACCTCTACAATGAGCAGTTCTTC. Translation gives CASSPGHLYNEQFF.

The rearrangement links TRBV27 to TRBJ2-2; D not resolved. The CDR3 is 14 residues long. Trimming removed 3 bases at V and 3 bases at J, with 8 bases between. Looked up from germline, CDR1 is MNHEY and CDR2 is SMNVEV (reference sequence). The CDR3 DNA follows: TGTGCCAGCAGTTTGGTACCTCACACCGGGGAGCTGTTTTTT. It is translated as CASSLVPHTGELFF.

The chain is built from TRBV27 and TRBJ1-1; possibly TRBD1 for D (6 bases). This CDR3 contains 14 residues. Germline V lookup: CDR1 MNHEY, CDR2 SMNVEV (reference sequence). Between the trimmed V and J ends, which lost 7 bases and 0 bases, there was a span of 12 bases. The CDR3 here is CASKEAGVNTEAFF. DNA of the CDR3: TGTGCCAGCAAAGAGGCAGGGGTGAACACTGAAGCTTTCTTT.

This chain joins TRBV7-9 and TRBJ2-7, with D possibly being TRBD2 (5 bases). V lost 3 bases, J lost 5 bases, and 17 bases lay in between. Germline V lookup: CDR1 SEHNR, CDR2 FQNEAQ (reference sequence). The CDR3 is 15 amino acids. CDR3 amino acids: CASSFTGGPVDEQYF. The CDR3 DNA is TGTGCCAGCAGCTTCACCGGCGGGCCGGTCGACGAGCAGTACTTC.

The chain links TRBV18 to TRBJ1-2; 8 nucleotides match TRBD1. Germline CDR1 and CDR2: KGHSH and LQKENI. Trimming took 4 bases from V and 6 from J; bases not matched to a gene: 10. There are 15 residues in the CDR3. The CDR3 loop reads CASSLPGQGMDGYTF. CDR3 in DNA: TGTGCCAGCTCACTCCCCGGACAGGGTATGGATGGCTACACCTTC.

The rearrangement joins TRBV28 to TRBJ1-3, with D unclear. CDR3 length equals 16 residues. Germline CDR1 and CDR2: MDHEN and SYDVKM. V was trimmed by 4 bases and J by 0 bases, leaving 13 bases between them. The CDR3, as DNA: TGTGCCAGCAGTTCACTCAGGTTAATCTCTGGAAACACCATATATTTT. Translated, it gives CASSSLRLISGNTIYF.

The chain carries TRBV21-1 and TRBJ1-5. TRBV21-1 is a recognized pseudogene. The CDR3 loop spans 13 amino acids. The CDR3 loop is CASSLTSNQPQHF. The CDR3 DNA follows: TGTGCCAGCAGCTTAACTTCGAATCAGCCCCAGCATTTT.

A note on this clone: Other DNA sequences in this specimen translate into the identical CDR3. V is TRBV27 and J is TRBJ1-5; D remains ambiguous. V was cut by 2 bases and J by 4 bases, with 9 bases left in between. Per the germline V gene, CDR1 is MNHEY and CDR2 is SMNVEV (reference sequence). The CDR3 sequence is 14 residues long. The DNA of the CDR3 is TGTGCCAGCAGTTTAAGGCTGGGGAATCAGCCCCAGCATTTT. Translating gives CASSLRLGNQPQHF.

The table lists this clone with a count of one. V and J are TRBV27 and TRBJ2-3, with D possibly matching TRBD2 (6 bases). Trimming removed 5 bases at V and 2 bases at J, with 17 bases between. The CDR3 runs to 16 residues. The V gene's germline CDR1 is MNHEY and CDR2 SMNVEV (reference sequence). This CDR3 reads CASSHFGREPTDTQYF. The CDR3 DNA follows: TGTGCCAGCAGTCACTTTGGGCGGGAACCCACAGATACGCAGTATTTT.

J is TRBJ2-7 and V is TRBV5-6; TRBD1 is a possible D gene (5 bases). V dropped 0 bases and J dropped 5 bases, with 12 bases sitting between them. CDR3 length: 14 residues. The germline CDR1 and CDR2 sequences are SGHDT and YYEEEE. The DNA of the CDR3 is TGTGCCAGCAGCTTGGCGGCAGGGTATAACGAGCAGTACTTC. This sequence encodes CASSLAAGYNEQYF.

J is TRBJ2-2 and V is TRBV14; perhaps TRBD1 as D (5 bases). CDR1 and CDR2 (germline): SGHDN, FVKESK. The CDR3 sequence is 14 residues long. Trimming removed 8 bases at V and 6 bases at J, with 16 bases between. The CDR3: CASGDRWGPGELFF. The CDR3 DNA sequence: TGTGCCAGCGGCGATCGGTGGGGCCCCGGGGAGCTGTTTTTT.

The chain has TRBV29-1 and TRBJ2-1; a possible D gene is TRBD1 (6 bases). V lost 7 bases, J lost 1 base, and 11 bases lay in between. The CDR3 totals 13 residues. Germline V gene sequence: CDR1 SQVTM, CDR2 ANQGSEA. Written as DNA, the CDR3 is TGCAGCGCCAGACAGGAGTCCTACAATGAGCAGTTCTTC. Amino acid sequence: CSARQESYNEQFF.

Comments on this clone: The sample has other DNA sequences that encode this CDR3 too. The chain joins TRBV18 to TRBJ2-1, with 12 positions matching TRBD2. This CDR3 contains 17 residues. The germline gives CDR1 KGHSH, CDR2 LQKENI. V was pared by 3 bases and J by 3 bases, with 6 bases of the junction left unmatched. The CDR3, as DNA: TGTGCCAGCTCACCCCCGGGACTAGCGGGCCTCTACAATGAGCAGTTCTTC. It specifies CASSPPGLAGLYNEQFF. Full variable domain (outside the CDR3, taken from reference TRBV18 and TRBJ2-1): NAGVMQNPRHLVRRRGQEARLRCSPMKGHSHVYWYRQLPEEGLKFMVYLQKENIIDESGMPKERFSAEFPKEGPSILRIQQVVRGDSAAYFCASSPPGLAGLYNEQFFGPGTRLTVL.

The V and J genes are TRBV5-6 and TRBJ2-3; 8 bases are a match to TRBD1. The junction had 7 bases not matched to a gene; V was cut back by 2 bases and J by 2 bases. Looked up from germline, CDR1 is SGHDT and CDR2 is YYEEEE. The CDR3 runs to 16 residues. CDR3 sequence: CASSFQRDRSTDTQYF. CDR3 in DNA: TGTGCCAGCAGCTTTCAGAGGGACAGGTCCACAGATACGCAGTATTTT.

This clone was detected once. The genes are TRBV11-2 and TRBJ2-7; no firm D call. This CDR3 contains 13 residues. Trimming removed 1 base at V and 3 bases at J, with 7 bases between. From germline, CDR1 is SGHAT and CDR2 FQNNGV. The CDR3 here is CASSLATVYEQYF. The CDR3 nucleotides are TGTGCCAGCAGCTTAGCGACTGTCTACGAGCAGTACTTC.

This clone was observed a single time. The chain combines TRBV19 with TRBJ2-7; 8 nucleotides line up with TRBD2. CDR1 LNHDA and CDR2 SQIVND come from the germline V gene (reference sequence). The CDR3 sequence is 15 residues long. Unmatched junction bases numbered 9, after V lost 4 bases and J lost 4 bases. CDR3 amino acids: CASSTTSERRYEQYF. The DNA for the CDR3 is TGTGCCAGTAGTACGACTAGCGAGAGGAGATACGAGCAGTACTTC.

This sequence joins TRBV10-3 and TRBJ2-3, with D possibly being TRBD2 (5 bases). CDR1 and CDR2 (germline): ENHRY, SYGVKD. This CDR3 has 16 residues. Between the trimmed V and J ends, which lost 0 bases and 2 bases, there was a span of 12 bases. The CDR3 DNA reads TGTGCCATCAGTGAGTCGGAGCGGAACCCCACAGATACGCAGTATTTT. Translated: CAISESERNPTDTQYF.

Regarding this clone: Its ends do not fully match the called genes, so a read error is possible. The chain uses TRBV7-2 and TRBJ2-1, with D possibly matching TRBD2 (5 bases). Germline V lookup: CDR1 SGHTA, CDR2 FQGNSA. This CDR3 is built from 15 residues. The CDR3 spells CASSLANPNVNEQFF. The CDR3 DNA reads TGTGCCAGCAGCCTAGCTAACCCTAACGTAAATGAGCAGTTCTTC.

Details on this clone: The same CDR3 arises from other DNA sequences in this sample as well. The chain combines TRBV28 with TRBJ2-1; the D call may be TRBD1 or TRBD2 (5 bases each). CDR3 length equals 15 residues. Germline V gene data show CDR1 as MDHEN and CDR2 as SYDVKM. Trimming left V 4 bases short and J 4 bases short, with 14 bases between. The CDR3 region is CASSSPGQVYNEQFF. CDR3 nucleotide sequence: TGTGCCAGCAGTTCCCCGGGGCAGGTGTACAATGAGCAGTTCTTC.

V gene TRBV7-9 combines with J gene TRBJ2-7; TRBD1 matches at 9 bases. Looked up from germline, CDR1 is SEHNR and CDR2 is FQNEAQ (reference sequence). The V segment lost 5 bases and the J segment 5 bases; nucleotides outside the gene matches: 10. The CDR3 sequence is 15 residues long. CDR3 in amino acids: CASSETGGLSHEQYF. Here the CDR3 DNA reads TGTGCCAGCAGCGAAACAGGGGGCCTTAGCCACGAGCAGTACTTC.

The chain joins TRBV7-6 to TRBJ2-5, with TRBD1 matching over 10 bases. CDR1 is SGHVS, CDR2 FNYEAQ, per germline. CDR3 size: 15 residues. With V trimmed by 5 bases and J by 1 base, 4 bases remained unmatched. Here the CDR3 reads CASSPRTGGQETQYF. CDR3 nucleotide sequence: TGTGCCAGCAGCCCCCGGACAGGGGGCCAAGAGACCCAGTACTTC.

V gene TRBV19 combines with J gene TRBJ1-4; D perhaps matches TRBD1 (6 bases). The CDR3 consists of 12 residues. Germline V gene data show CDR1 as LNHDA and CDR2 as SQIVND (reference sequence). The V and J ends lost 11 bases and 8 bases respectively, with 15 bases between them. CDR3 region: CAWRGRSEKLFF. As DNA, the CDR3 is TGTGCCTGGAGGGGGAGGTCGGAAAAACTGTTTTTT.

The J gene is TRBJ1-5, the V gene TRBV30; D unresolved. The V and J ends lost 8 bases and 11 bases respectively, with 13 bases between them. This CDR3 is built from 10 residues. Germline V CDR1 and CDR2: GTSNPN, SVGIG (reference sequence). The CDR3 DNA reads as TGTGCCCTCGGGCCGTCAGCCCAGCATTTT. Residues: CALGPSAQHF.

The chain links TRBV19 to TRBJ2-7, with TRBD2 matching over 9 bases. The CDR3 length is 15 residues. V lost 3 bases and J lost 1; bases outside the gene matches: 4. Germline V CDR1 and CDR2: LNHDA, SQIVND (reference sequence). The CDR3 here is CASSISSGKSYEQYF. Written as DNA, the CDR3 is TGTGCCAGTAGTATCTCTAGCGGGAAGTCCTACGAGCAGTACTTC.